This T cell receptor (beta chain) is from a study of cytomegalovirus exposure and HLA in healthy donors (dated by TCRdb to the late 2010s). In terms of the full investigation: The 666 repertoires of the first cohort and the 95 to 150 validation repertoires were produced on the same platform, according to a later analysis. A separate validation cohort of roughly 120 different subjects was used in addition to the 666-subject first cohort. The study was designed to test whether signatures of past pathogen exposure could be identified by cataloging public T cell receptors. To predict cytomegalovirus infection status, the study combined high-throughput TCR immunosequencing, statistical association of individual TCRs with disease status, and machine learning. General conclusions and limits of the study: A later analysis had no HLA typing for the validation cohort, so co-occurrence there was scored across all 130 or so repertoires. In vitro tests confirmed that a few of the cytomegalovirus-associated TCR beta chains recognize cytomegalovirus antigens. It was suggested by the authors that the approach could potentially be generalized to other disease states and immunological phenotypes. The study gave a list of roughly 150 TCR beta chains associated with cytomegalovirus. Most TCR sequences were seen in very few donors, while some public TCRs were found in many individuals. A later analysis found that TCRs clustered in the first cohort also tended to co-occur in the roughly 120 validation repertoires, with roughly 95% of cluster scores above 0. The classifier was reported to diagnose cytomegalovirus status with high specificity and sensitivity in both the original and validation cohorts.

V and J lose 7 bases and 2 bases, and a span of 9 bases separates them. There are 12 amino acids in the CDR3, from cysteine to phenylalanine inclusive. Only CDR3 DNA remains: 36 bases, in frame from the first base. CDR1 and CDR2, per the germline V gene, are MDHEN and SYDVKM. A remark on this clone: It has no known antigen specificity. One base away there is no much larger clone; base qualities are not given.

Preparation of the library involved the immunoSEQ multiplex PCR assay. In the original analysis: A statistical classification framework was built to diagnose cytomegalovirus status from the catalog of TCR beta chain sequences. TCRdb obtained this table from immuneACCESS and retained in-frame rearrangements with V and J assigned. These tables miss some clones; where compared with another copy, unresolved V genes account for less than half of the shortfall, and the remainder is unexplained. V, J and clone size reflect that table, while D and trimming were determined from the DNA. The sample profile shows roughly 140,000 clones; around 88% of them were found once. The ten largest make up around 8% of the sample. Separate from the approximately 700-subject first cohort, the validation cohort of around 130 subjects was the group to which the donors belonged.

The chain is assembled from TRBV28 and TRBJ2-7; TRBD2 is a weak D gene call, 6 bases matching. This receptor was obtained from a woman aged 18-29 years in good health and CMV-seropositive. Sequenced sample: PBMCs. The CDR3 in this case is CASTGLPYEQYF. The DNA reads TGTGCCAGCACGGGACTCCCCTACGAGCAGTACTTC.